This entry lists 13 T cell receptor beta chains sequenced from one sample in a study of beta chain features in type 1 diabetes. Broader study findings: All four CD4+ subsets of Type 1 diabetes patients contained TCRB CDR3s that were moderately but significantly shorter.

The whole isolated RNA underwent reverse transcription, so sequencing captured expressed TCRB transcripts. Profiling relied on immunoSEQ multiplex PCR, and the TCRdb table lists in-frame clones only, not all of them. The data show around 650,000 clones, about an eighth seen once. Antigens of these TCRs are unknown. The sample was naive CD4+ T cells from blood. These receptors all stem from a man aged 25-45 years with type 1 diabetes.

On this clone: Other DNA sequences from this sample encode an identical CDR3 as well. This chain links TRBV29-1 with TRBJ2-7, with 10 bases that match TRBD1. J was trimmed by 0 bases and V by 6 bases; bases with no gene match: 2. Germline CDR1 and CDR2: SQVTM and ANQGSEA. The CDR3 loop spans 13 amino acids. The CDR3 region is CSVGQGGSYEQYF. In DNA form, the CDR3 reads TGCAGCGTAGGACAGGGGGGCTCCTACGAGCAGTACTTC.

This clone was counted between two and nine times. This sequence joins TRBV30 and TRBJ1-2, with 8 bases aligning to TRBD1. V shed 2 bases, J shed 3 bases, and the junction held 2 bases outside the gene matches. The CDR3 consists of 13 residues. Germline V gives CDR1 GTSNPN, CDR2 SVGIG (reference sequence). In nucleotides, the CDR3 is TGTGCCTGGAGTACGGACAGGGACTATGGCTACACCTTC. This translates into CAWSTDRDYGYTF.

The chain uses TRBV5-6 and TRBJ2-2; D gene unclear. This CDR3 spans 13 amino acids. The V and J ends lost 4 bases and 7 bases respectively, with 11 bases between them. CDR1 is SGHDT and CDR2 is YYEEEE in the germline V gene. The CDR3 here is CASSLPTDGELFF. The CDR3 nucleotides read TGTGCCAGCAGCCTCCCCACTGACGGGGAGCTGTTTTTT.

The J gene is TRBJ2-7, the V gene TRBV10-3; D may be TRBD1 (5 bases). Deletions cut 0 bases from V and 3 bases from J, with 15 bases between. The germline V gene encodes CDR1 ENHRY and CDR2 SYGVKD. This CDR3 is built from 16 residues. This chain's CDR3 is CAISESPAGPLYEQYF. The CDR3 DNA follows: TGTGCCATCAGTGAGTCCCCGGCAGGGCCCCTCTACGAGCAGTACTTC.

This clone was counted only a few times. The chain links TRBV4-3 to TRBJ2-3, with a possible D match to TRBD1 (5 bases). The germline V and J ends were trimmed by 0 bases and 6 bases, with 19 bases remaining between them. Germline CDR1 LGHNA, CDR2 YSLEER. The CDR3 runs 17 residues. The CDR3 loop reads CASSQDFYRQSMDTQYF. CDR3 DNA: TGCGCCAGCAGCCAAGATTTTTACAGGCAGTCTATGGATACGCAGTATTTT.

The chain has TRBV7-6 and TRBJ1-4, with a weak D call TRBD1 (6 bases). CDR3 length: 14 residues. The V end was cut by 5 bases, the J end by 4 bases, with 11 bases between. Per the germline V gene, CDR1 is SGHVS and CDR2 is FNYEAQ. The CDR3 is CASSPDRSNEKLFF. The CDR3 bases are TGTGCCAGCAGCCCAGACAGGAGTAATGAAAAACTGTTTTTT.

This clone has only a few counts. This chain links TRBV6-5 with TRBJ1-2, with 8 positions matching TRBD1. CDR3 size: 15 residues. V was clipped by 5 bases and J by 4 bases; unmatched bases: 9. The germline CDR1 and CDR2 sequences are MNHEY and SVGAGI. DNA for the CDR3: TGTGCCAGCAGTCCTAGGACAGGGCTAGGCTATGGCTACACCTTC. The encoded protein is CASSPRTGLGYGYTF.

This clone was counted only a few times. This chain connects TRBV25-1 to TRBJ2-3; D gene ambiguous. Germline V CDR1 and CDR2: MGHDK, SYGVNS. The CDR3 has 13 amino acids. Trimming pared 3 bases from V and 1 base from J, leaving 5 bases between. The CDR3 reads CASSDEGTDTQYF. In DNA form, the CDR3 reads TGTGCCAGCAGTGATGAGGGCACAGATACGCAGTATTTT.

V and J are TRBV4-3 and TRBJ2-6; D is uncertain. The CDR3 totals 17 residues. Germline V gene lookup returns CDR1 LGHNA and CDR2 YSLEER. The V gene lost 0 bases and the J gene lost 0 bases, with 9 bases spanning the gap. The CDR3 nucleotides are TGCGCCAGCAGCCAAGATATGAGGTCCTCTGGGGCCAACGTCCTGACTTTC. Protein sequence: CASSQDMRSSGANVLTF.

The chain combines TRBV7-9 with TRBJ1-6; 9 bases agree with TRBD1. V lost 5 bases and J lost 7; bases outside the gene matches: 12. CDR1 is SEHNR and CDR2 is FQNEAQ in the germline V gene (reference sequence). The length of the CDR3 is 17 residues. CDR3 amino acids: CASSARPAGTGNSPLHF. As DNA, the CDR3 is TGTGCCAGCAGCGCCCGCCCGGCCGGGACAGGGAATTCACCCCTCCACTTT.

The chain recombines TRBV18 with TRBJ2-2, with a possible D match to TRBD2 (6 bases). V was trimmed by 6 bases and J by 5 bases, leaving 16 bases between them. The V gene's germline CDR1 is KGHSH and CDR2 LQKENI. The CDR3 has 15 residues. The CDR3 region has the DNA TGTGCCAGCTCTTCGGGAGCCCCACCTACCGGGGAGCTGTTTTTT. Its translation is CASSSGAPPTGELFF.

V is TRBV15 and J is TRBJ2-5; 8 nucleotides align to TRBD1. TRBJ2-7 explains the end of the DNA better; the J call may be wrong. The CDR3 is made up of 15 amino acids. Per the germline V gene, CDR1 is LNHNV and CDR2 is YYDKDF (reference sequence). The CDR3 loop reads CATSRPGQVAYEQYF. The CDR3 nucleotides are TGTGCCACCAGCAGGCCGGGACAGGTGGCCTACGAGCAGTACTTC.

CDR3 in amino acids: CASSVRGNQPQHF. CDR3 sequence (DNA): TGTGCCAGCTCAGTGCGAGGAAATCAGCCCCAGCATTTT. The chain carries TRBV18 and TRBJ1-5; no clear D gene. The V gene's germline CDR1 is KGHSH and CDR2 LQKENI. CDR3 size: 13 residues. V lost 5 bases to trimming and J lost 4 bases, with 9 bases between them.